This T cell receptor beta chain appears in the sequencing data of a study of T-cell reconstitution after alpha-beta-depleted transplantation in children. As it was prepared, the TCRbeta library received unique molecular identifiers. TCRdb re-analysed the PCR reads in MiXCR, keeping a single row per CDR3 protein. In the table there are 350,000 to 450,000 distinct CDR3 sequences, roughly 21% of which are singletons. CDR3 length: 18 amino acids. Deletions cut 1 base from V and 0 bases from J, with 18 bases between. The sequence was collected from a human donor who donated a stem cell graft to a child with acute myeloid leukemia. The V gene is TRBV12-3 or TRBV12-4, the J gene TRBJ1-1, with D tentatively TRBD1 (5 bases). The sample here was PBMCs from the stem cell graft donor, taken from the stem cell graft. CDR3 bases: TGTGCCAGCAGTTTAGGCCAAGGTAGGGGAGGTTTGAACACTGAAGCTTTCTTT. Amino acid sequence: CASSLGQGRGGLNTEAFF.